This section outlines one T cell receptor beta chain sequence together with its context. No antigen is known for it. The data derive from a study of cytomegalovirus exposure and HLA in healthy donors. Study-wide background: According to later analysis, the same platform produced the approximately 120 validation and 666 first-cohort repertoires.

Repertoires were generated with immunoSEQ multiplex PCR, while TCRdb's copy carries only in-frame clones and drops some. In the table there are about 360,000 clones, roughly 85% of which are singletons. V lost 1 base, J lost 7 bases, and 11 bases lay in between. Germline loops: CDR1 SEHNR, CDR2 FQNEAQ (reference sequence). The CDR3 consists of 14 residues. Findings and limits, study-wide: Researchers reported that a few CMV-associated chains were confirmed in vitro as CMV antigen-specific. While the bulk of TCR sequences proved rare, some public TCRs turned up in many donors. Diagnosis of cytomegalovirus status made by the classifier reportedly showed high specificity and sensitivity.

The source of this sequence is a woman younger than 35 in good health and CMV-seronegative. This rearrangement joins TRBV7-9 to TRBJ2-1, with a tentative D call TRBD2 (6 bases). The sample taken for sequencing was PBMCs. The CDR3 reads CASSLGGEVNEQFF. The CDR3 DNA follows: TGTGCCAGCAGCTTAGGCGGGGAGGTAAATGAGCAGTTCTTC.